Listed below are T cell receptor beta chains from one sample, sequenced in a study of T cell responses to AZD1222 COVID-19 vaccine. Measured with immunoSEQ multiplex PCR; TCRdb has only the in-frame clones, and not every one. The sample holds under 80,000 clones, over 75% seen once. Specimen: peripheral blood, collected 28 days after the second AZD1222 dose. These receptors all stem from an adult who received the AZD1222 COVID-19 vaccine. CDR3s include the opening cysteine and the closing phenylalanine or tryptophan. A D gene is named only where the DNA matches it firmly. Clone size is given for some rows only: seen once, a few or many times, or a class if the clone is expanded.

d_call: NA
j_call: TRBJ2-5
clone_size: NA
v_call: TRBV9
cdr3_aa: CASSLTEGSGRGTQYF
cdr3_nt: TGTGCCAGCAGCCTGACGGAAGGATCGGGGAGAGGGACCCAGTACTTC

d_call: NA
j_call: TRBJ2-3
clone_size: NA
v_call: TRBV7-3
cdr3_aa: CASSLSPTDTQYF
cdr3_nt: TGTGCCAGCAGCCTTTCCCCAACAGATACGCAGTATTTT

d_call: TRBD2
j_call: TRBJ2-4
clone_size: NA
v_call: TRBV7-2
cdr3_aa: CASSISGSILDIQYF
cdr3_nt: TGTGCCAGCAGCATTAGCGGGAGCATATTAGACATTCAGTACTTC

d_call: NA
j_call: TRBJ1-3
clone_size: once
v_call: TRBV27
cdr3_aa: CASSPLGTTAGNTIYF
cdr3_nt: TGTGCCAGCAGTCCACTCGGGACGACAGCCGGAAACACCATATATTTT

d_call: NA
j_call: TRBJ1-2
clone_size: NA
v_call: TRBV15
cdr3_aa: CATSRGLNYGYTF
cdr3_nt: TGTGCCACCAGCAGAGGCCTGAACTATGGCTACACCTTC

d_call: NA
j_call: TRBJ1-2
clone_size: NA
v_call: TRBV12-5
cdr3_aa: CASGFRDFGGYTF
cdr3_nt: TGTGCTAGTGGTTTCCGGGATTTCGGTGGCTACACCTTC

d_call: NA
j_call: TRBJ1-2
clone_size: NA
v_call: TRBV6-6
cdr3_aa: CASSPGQGRVGSYGYTF
cdr3_nt: TGTGCCAGCAGTCCAGGGCAGGGTAGGGTTGGTTCCTATGGCTACACCTTC

d_call: NA
j_call: TRBJ2-1
clone_size: NA
v_call: TRBV5-1
cdr3_aa: CASSLRQSLGEQFF
cdr3_nt: TGCGCCAGCAGCTTGCGACAGTCCCTGGGCGAGCAGTTCTTC

d_call: TRBD1
j_call: TRBJ1-2
clone_size: NA
v_call: TRBV10-3
cdr3_aa: CAISPTGAYGYTF
cdr3_nt: TGTGCCATCTCACCGACAGGGGCCTATGGCTACACCTTC

d_call: TRBD1
j_call: TRBJ1-1
clone_size: NA
v_call: TRBV7-9
cdr3_aa: CASSLAGGNTEAFF
cdr3_nt: TGTGCCAGCAGCTTAGCAGGGGGCAACACTGAAGCTTTCTTT

d_call: NA
j_call: TRBJ1-2
clone_size: NA
v_call: TRBV27
cdr3_aa: CASSWTGLNYGYTF
cdr3_nt: TGTGCCAGCAGCTGGACGGGCCTTAACTATGGCTACACCTTC

d_call: NA
j_call: TRBJ2-7
clone_size: NA
v_call: TRBV6-5
cdr3_aa: CASIPASSYEQYF
cdr3_nt: TGTGCCAGCATCCCGGCAAGCTCCTACGAGCAGTACTTC

d_call: NA
j_call: TRBJ2-1
clone_size: NA
v_call: TRBV14
cdr3_aa: CASSQLLSSYNEQFF
cdr3_nt: TGTGCCAGCAGCCAACTACTGAGCTCCTACAATGAGCAGTTCTTC

d_call: NA
j_call: TRBJ1-1
clone_size: NA
v_call: TRBV6-2/TRBV6-3
cdr3_aa: CASSSTPSMNTEAFF
cdr3_nt: TGTGCCAGCAGTTCGACACCTAGCATGAACACTGAAGCTTTCTTT

d_call: TRBD2
j_call: TRBJ2-5
clone_size: NA
v_call: TRBV2
cdr3_aa: CASRSSGHSQETQYF
cdr3_nt: TGTGCCAGCAGATCTAGCGGACACTCTCAAGAGACCCAGTACTTC

d_call: TRBD1
j_call: TRBJ2-3
clone_size: once
v_call: TRBV18
cdr3_aa: CASSPTGVTDTQYF
cdr3_nt: TGTGCCAGCTCACCGACAGGGGTCACAGATACGCAGTATTTT

d_call: NA
j_call: TRBJ1-4
clone_size: NA
v_call: TRBV29-1
cdr3_aa: CSVEEGGLGGKLFF
cdr3_nt: TGCAGCGTTGAAGAAGGGGGACTGGGCGGAAAACTGTTTTTT

d_call: TRBD1
j_call: TRBJ1-5
clone_size: few
v_call: TRBV2
cdr3_aa: CASSYTGTGGREPQHF
cdr3_nt: TGTGCCAGCAGTTACACCGGGACAGGGGGCCGTGAGCCCCAGCATTTT

d_call: NA
j_call: TRBJ2-1
clone_size: NA
v_call: TRBV10-3
cdr3_aa: CAITERTVGFKQFF
cdr3_nt: TGTGCCATCACCGAAAGGACGGTCGGATTCAAGCAGTTCTTC

d_call: NA
j_call: TRBJ1-2
clone_size: NA
v_call: TRBV12-3/TRBV12-4
cdr3_aa: CASKPDGARRFTF
cdr3_nt: TGTGCCAGCAAACCAGACGGAGCCCGACGATTCACCTTC

d_call: TRBD1
j_call: TRBJ2-3
clone_size: NA
v_call: TRBV5-1
cdr3_aa: CASSGLTGGTDTQYF
cdr3_nt: TGCGCCAGCAGCGGACTTACAGGGGGGACAGATACGCAGTATTTT

d_call: NA
j_call: TRBJ1-2
clone_size: few
v_call: TRBV14
cdr3_aa: CASSQIDSYYGYTF
cdr3_nt: TGTGCCAGCAGCCAAATAGACAGCTACTATGGCTACACCTTC

d_call: TRBD2
j_call: TRBJ2-3
clone_size: NA
v_call: TRBV2
cdr3_aa: CAGGRADRPDTQYF
cdr3_nt: TGTGCCGGAGGGAGGGCCGACCGCCCAGATACGCAGTATTTT

d_call: TRBD1
j_call: TRBJ1-2
clone_size: NA
v_call: TRBV5-1
cdr3_aa: CASSLVFPGGPDNYGYTF
cdr3_nt: TGCGCCAGCAGCTTGGTGTTTCCAGGGGGGCCAGATAACTATGGCTACACCTTC

d_call: NA
j_call: TRBJ1-4
clone_size: NA
v_call: TRBV5-4
cdr3_aa: CASSSGRVGTNEKLFF
cdr3_nt: TGTGCCAGCAGCTCTGGAAGGGTCGGTACTAATGAAAAACTGTTTTTT

d_call: NA
j_call: TRBJ1-3
clone_size: few
v_call: TRBV30
cdr3_aa: CASRTGNTIYF
cdr3_nt: TGTGCCTCCAGGACAGGAAACACCATATATTTT

d_call: TRBD1
j_call: TRBJ2-7
clone_size: NA
v_call: TRBV7-8
cdr3_aa: CASVSGQGSYEQYF
cdr3_nt: TGTGCCAGCGTCTCGGGACAGGGGTCGTACGAGCAGTACTTC

d_call: NA
j_call: TRBJ1-1
clone_size: NA
v_call: TRBV10-3
cdr3_aa: CATQQGDTEAFF
cdr3_nt: TGTGCCACCCAACAGGGAGACACTGAAGCTTTCTTT

d_call: NA
j_call: TRBJ2-7
clone_size: NA
v_call: TRBV11-2
cdr3_aa: CASSRTGLRRTWLRGEQYF
cdr3_nt: TGTGCCAGCAGCCGTACAGGGTTACGGAGGACATGGTTACGGGGTGAGCAGTACTTC

d_call: NA
j_call: TRBJ1-6
clone_size: NA
v_call: TRBV15
cdr3_aa: CATSKSDGRSYNSPLHF
cdr3_nt: TGTGCCACCAGCAAATCGGACGGCAGGTCCTATAATTCACCCCTCCACTTT

d_call: NA
j_call: TRBJ2-5
clone_size: NA
v_call: TRBV5-1
cdr3_aa: CASSLGHSQETQYF
cdr3_nt: TGCGCCAGCAGCCTGGGACACTCCCAAGAGACCCAGTACTTC

d_call: NA
j_call: TRBJ2-2
clone_size: NA
v_call: TRBV4-1
cdr3_aa: CASSQGWGYTGELFF
cdr3_nt: TGCGCCAGCAGCCAAGGGTGGGGTTACACCGGGGAGCTGTTTTTT

d_call: NA
j_call: TRBJ2-5
clone_size: NA
v_call: TRBV6-5
cdr3_aa: CASSYFKDSQGTQYF
cdr3_nt: TGTGCCAGCAGTTACTTTAAGGACAGCCAAGGGACCCAGTACTTC

d_call: NA
j_call: TRBJ2-6
clone_size: NA
v_call: TRBV19
cdr3_aa: CASSSARKTGANVLTF
cdr3_nt: TGTGCCAGTAGTTCCGCGCGGAAAACTGGGGCCAACGTCCTGACTTTC

d_call: NA
j_call: TRBJ1-5
clone_size: NA
v_call: TRBV6-5
cdr3_aa: CASSLSVYSNQPQHF
cdr3_nt: TGTGCCAGCAGTTTATCAGTTTATAGCAATCAGCCCCAGCATTTT

d_call: NA
j_call: TRBJ1-6
clone_size: NA
v_call: TRBV14
cdr3_aa: CASSQEGGSYNSPLHF
cdr3_nt: TGTGCCAGCAGCCAAGAAGGGGGCTCCTATAATTCACCCCTCCACTTT

d_call: NA
j_call: TRBJ1-1
clone_size: NA
v_call: TRBV6-1
cdr3_aa: CASSEEATQPYTEAFF
cdr3_nt: TGTGCCAGCAGTGAAGAGGCGACCCAACCTTACACTGAAGCTTTCTTT

d_call: NA
j_call: TRBJ2-3
clone_size: NA
v_call: TRBV5-1
cdr3_aa: CASSLEGGGTDTQYF
cdr3_nt: TGCGCCAGCAGCTTGGAGGGTGGCGGAACAGATACGCAGTATTTT

d_call: NA
j_call: TRBJ2-1
clone_size: NA
v_call: TRBV5-1
cdr3_aa: CASSTGIGEQFF
cdr3_nt: TGCGCCAGCTCGACAGGAATAGGGGAGCAGTTCTTC

d_call: NA
j_call: TRBJ2-7
clone_size: NA
v_call: TRBV2
cdr3_aa: CASSEQDYEQYF
cdr3_nt: TGTGCCAGCAGTGAGCAGGACTACGAGCAGTACTTC

d_call: NA
j_call: TRBJ1-1
clone_size: NA
v_call: TRBV19
cdr3_aa: CATWRGAEAFF
cdr3_nt: TGTGCCACCTGGAGGGGGGCTGAAGCTTTCTTT

d_call: TRBD1
j_call: TRBJ2-5
clone_size: NA
v_call: TRBV3-1/TRBV3-2
cdr3_aa: CASSQTGTGGVETQYF
cdr3_nt: TGTGCCAGCAGCCAAACCGGGACAGGGGGCGTGGAGACCCAGTACTTC

d_call: NA
j_call: TRBJ2-3
clone_size: NA
v_call: TRBV9
cdr3_aa: CASSPPSNTQYF
cdr3_nt: TGTGCCAGCAGCCCCCCCTCCAATACGCAGTATTTT

d_call: NA
j_call: TRBJ2-3
clone_size: NA
v_call: TRBV5-1
cdr3_aa: CASSFGPGGNTDTQYF
cdr3_nt: TGCGCCAGCAGCTTCGGGCCCGGCGGTAACACAGATACGCAGTATTTT

d_call: TRBD1
j_call: TRBJ2-5
clone_size: NA
v_call: TRBV7-7
cdr3_aa: CASSPTGMETQYF
cdr3_nt: TGTGCCAGCAGCCCGACAGGGATGGAGACCCAGTACTTC

d_call: NA
j_call: TRBJ2-5
clone_size: NA
v_call: TRBV6-5
cdr3_aa: CASSYGQETQYF
cdr3_nt: TGTGCCAGCAGTTACGGCCAAGAGACCCAGTACTTC

d_call: NA
j_call: TRBJ1-1
clone_size: NA
v_call: TRBV6-6
cdr3_aa: CASSYTENTEAFF
cdr3_nt: TGTGCCAGCAGCTACACAGAGAACACTGAAGCTTTCTTT

d_call: TRBD1
j_call: TRBJ1-2
clone_size: NA
v_call: TRBV5-6
cdr3_aa: CASSEPGQRIYGYTF
cdr3_nt: TGTGCCAGCAGCGAGCCGGGACAGAGGATCTATGGCTACACCTTC